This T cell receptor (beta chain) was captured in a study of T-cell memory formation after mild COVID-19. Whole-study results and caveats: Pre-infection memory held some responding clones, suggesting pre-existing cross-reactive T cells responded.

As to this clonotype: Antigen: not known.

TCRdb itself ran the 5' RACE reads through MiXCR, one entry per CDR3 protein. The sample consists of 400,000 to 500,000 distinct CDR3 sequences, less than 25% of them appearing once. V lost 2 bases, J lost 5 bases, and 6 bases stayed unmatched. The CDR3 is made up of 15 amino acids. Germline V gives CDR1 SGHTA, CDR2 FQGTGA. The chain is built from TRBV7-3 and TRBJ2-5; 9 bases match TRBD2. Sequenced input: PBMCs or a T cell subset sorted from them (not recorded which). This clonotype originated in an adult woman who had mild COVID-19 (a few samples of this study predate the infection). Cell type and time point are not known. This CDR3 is CASSLGGLAYETQYF. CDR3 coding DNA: TGTGCCAGCAGCTTAGGGGGACTAGCATACGAGACCCAGTACTTC. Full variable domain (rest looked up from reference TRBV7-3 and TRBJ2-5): GAGVSQTPSNKVTEKGKYVELRCDPISGHTALYWYRQSLGQGPEFLIYFQGTGAADDSGLPNDRFFAVRPEGSVSTLKIQRTERGDSAVYLCASSLGGLAYETQYFGPGTRLLVL.